This T cell receptor beta chain was documented in a study (dated by TCRdb to about 2017). In the study overall: The study used sequence and structural analyses to characterize human CD8+ TCR repertoires recognizing immunodominant viral antigens.

From the cysteine up to the phenylalanine, the CDR3 has a length of 15 residues. Only the CDR3 DNA stays, 45 bases, in frame from base 1. CDR1 DFQATT and CDR2 SNEGSKA are derived from the germline V gene (reference sequence). As for this clonotype: What this receptor recognizes is not known. One base away lies a much larger clone, so this may be a sequencing read error.

The sequencer was an Illumina HiSeq 2500. TCRdb itself trimmed the public reads at Q25 with fastp, ran MiXCR and retained productive beta chains. Each record represents a unique CDR3 protein, reported with the most common genes and DNA among its rows. The sample table holds some 200 distinct CDR3 sequences, of which approximately 25% were seen once. The top ten hold roughly 92% of the sample. Overall study results and their limits: CD8+ TCR repertoires specific to different immunodominant viral antigens were reported to be distinct from each other and highly diverse.

The receptor comes from a male donor. The rearranged segments are TRBV20-1 and TRBJ2-3; 7 central bases correspond to TRBD2. Sequences were obtained from CD8+ T cells (not recorded whether cultured). The DNA reads as follows: TGCAGTGCTAGAGGTCTAGCGGACTTTGTAGATACGCGGTATTTT. Protein translation: CSARGLADFVDTRYF.